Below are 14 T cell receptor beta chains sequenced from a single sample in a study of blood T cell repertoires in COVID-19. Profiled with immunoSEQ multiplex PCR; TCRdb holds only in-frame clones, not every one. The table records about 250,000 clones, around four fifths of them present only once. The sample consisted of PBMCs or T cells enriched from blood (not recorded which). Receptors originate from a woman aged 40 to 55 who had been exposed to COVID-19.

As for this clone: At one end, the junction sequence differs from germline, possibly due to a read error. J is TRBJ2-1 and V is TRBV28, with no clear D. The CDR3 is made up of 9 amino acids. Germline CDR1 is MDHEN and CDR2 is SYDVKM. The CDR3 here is CASTPTVIF. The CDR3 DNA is TGTGCCAGCACTCCGACTGTTATCTTC.

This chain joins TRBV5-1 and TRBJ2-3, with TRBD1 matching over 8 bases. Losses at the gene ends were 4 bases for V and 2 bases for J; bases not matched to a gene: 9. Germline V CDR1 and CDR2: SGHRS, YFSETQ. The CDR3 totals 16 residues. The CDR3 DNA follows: TGCGCCAGCAGCCCCCGACAGGGGTCTCACACAGATACGCAGTATTTT. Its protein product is CASSPRQGSHTDTQYF.

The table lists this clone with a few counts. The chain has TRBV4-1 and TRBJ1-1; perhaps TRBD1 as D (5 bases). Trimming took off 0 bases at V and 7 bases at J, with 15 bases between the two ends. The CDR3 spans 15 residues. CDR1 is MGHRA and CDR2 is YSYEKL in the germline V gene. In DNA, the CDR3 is TGCGCCAGCAGCCAAGAGGGAACAGGTCCCTATGAAGCTTTCTTT. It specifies CASSQEGTGPYEAFF.

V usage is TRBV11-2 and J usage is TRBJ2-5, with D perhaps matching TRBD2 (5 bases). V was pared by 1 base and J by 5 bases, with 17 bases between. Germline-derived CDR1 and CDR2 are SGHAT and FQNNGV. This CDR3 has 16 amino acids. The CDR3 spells CASSLVGNNPGETQYF. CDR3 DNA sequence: TGTGCCAGCAGCTTAGTGGGGAACAATCCGGGGGAGACCCAGTACTTC.

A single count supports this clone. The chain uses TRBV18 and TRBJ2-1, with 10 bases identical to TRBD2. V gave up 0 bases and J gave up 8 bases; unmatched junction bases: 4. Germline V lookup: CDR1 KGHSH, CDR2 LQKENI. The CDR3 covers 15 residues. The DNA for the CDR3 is TGTGCCAGCTCACCACCAAGCGGGGGGGCCTATGAGCAGTTCTTC. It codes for CASSPPSGGAYEQFF. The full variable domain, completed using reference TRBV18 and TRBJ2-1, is NAGVMQNPRHLVRRRGQEARLRCSPMKGHSHVYWYRQLPEEGLKFMVYLQKENIIDESGMPKERFSAEFPKEGPSILRIQQVVRGDSAAYFCASSPPSGGAYEQFFGPGTRLTVL.

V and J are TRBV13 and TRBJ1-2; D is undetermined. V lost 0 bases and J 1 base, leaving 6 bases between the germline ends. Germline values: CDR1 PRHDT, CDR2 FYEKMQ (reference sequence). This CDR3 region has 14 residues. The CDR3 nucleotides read TGTGCCAGCAGCTTAGGTAACAGTAACTATGGCTACACCTTC. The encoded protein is CASSLGNSNYGYTF. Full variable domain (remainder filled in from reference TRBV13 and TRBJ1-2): AAGVIQSPRHLIKEKRETATLKCYPIPRHDTVYWYQQGPGQDPQFLISFYEKMQSDKGSIPDRFSAQQFSDYHSELNMSSLELGDSALYFCASSLGNSNYGYTFGSGTRLTVV.

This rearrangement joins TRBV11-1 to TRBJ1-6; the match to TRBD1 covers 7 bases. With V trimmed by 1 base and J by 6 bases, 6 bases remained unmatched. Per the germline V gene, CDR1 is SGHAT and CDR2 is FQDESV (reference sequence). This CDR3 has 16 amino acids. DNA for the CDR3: TGTGCCAGCAGCTTAGAAGGGGGACAGCGTAATTCACCCCTCCACTTT. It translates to CASSLEGGQRNSPLHF.

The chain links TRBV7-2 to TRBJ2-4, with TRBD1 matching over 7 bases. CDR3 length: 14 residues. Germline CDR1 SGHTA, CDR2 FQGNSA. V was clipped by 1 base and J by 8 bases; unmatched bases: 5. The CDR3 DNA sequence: TGTGCCAGCAGCTTAGACAGGGGTGTAGACATTCAGTACTTC. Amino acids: CASSLDRGVDIQYF.

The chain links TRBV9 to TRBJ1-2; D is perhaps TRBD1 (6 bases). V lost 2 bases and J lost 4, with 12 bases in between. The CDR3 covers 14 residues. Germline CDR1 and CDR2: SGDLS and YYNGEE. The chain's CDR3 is CASSVSGTSYGYTF. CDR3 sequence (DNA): TGTGCCAGCAGCGTGTCCGGGACATCCTATGGCTACACCTTC.

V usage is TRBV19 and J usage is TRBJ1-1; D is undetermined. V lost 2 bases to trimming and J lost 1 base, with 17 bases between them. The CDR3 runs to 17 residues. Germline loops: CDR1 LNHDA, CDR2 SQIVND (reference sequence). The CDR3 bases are TGTGCCAGTAGTATAATGTGGTTTAGACGGGGGAACACTGAAGCTTTCTTT. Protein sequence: CASSIMWFRRGNTEAFF.

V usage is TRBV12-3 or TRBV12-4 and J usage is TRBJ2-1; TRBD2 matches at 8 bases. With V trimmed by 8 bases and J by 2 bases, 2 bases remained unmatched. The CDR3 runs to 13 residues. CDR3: CASGTSPYNEQFF. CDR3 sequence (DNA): TGTGCCAGCGGGACTAGTCCCTACAATGAGCAGTTCTTC.

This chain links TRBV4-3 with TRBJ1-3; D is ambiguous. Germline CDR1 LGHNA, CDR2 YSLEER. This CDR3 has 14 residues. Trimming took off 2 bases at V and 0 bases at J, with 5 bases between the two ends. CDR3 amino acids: CASSQTRSGNTIYF. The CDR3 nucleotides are TGCGCCAGCAGCCAAACACGCTCTGGAAACACCATATATTTT.

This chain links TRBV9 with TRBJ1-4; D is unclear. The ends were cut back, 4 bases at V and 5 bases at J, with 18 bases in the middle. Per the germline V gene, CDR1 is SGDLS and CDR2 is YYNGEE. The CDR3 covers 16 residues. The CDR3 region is CASSPHLDGGNEKLFF. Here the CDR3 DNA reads TGTGCCAGCAGCCCCCACCTGGACGGAGGAAATGAAAAACTGTTTTTT.

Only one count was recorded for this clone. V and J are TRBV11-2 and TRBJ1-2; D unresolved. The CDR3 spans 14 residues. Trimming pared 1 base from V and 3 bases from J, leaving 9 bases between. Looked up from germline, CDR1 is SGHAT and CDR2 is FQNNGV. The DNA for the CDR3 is TGTGCCAGCAGCTTAGTTGGCGGGGACTATGGCTACACCTTC. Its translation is CASSLVGGDYGYTF.